The subject of this entry is one T cell receptor (beta chain). The data were produced by immunoSEQ multiplex PCR, yet TCRdb's version contains in-frame clones alone and is incomplete. The repertoire has around 100,000 clones, about 80% of them found once; the top ten carry about 8.1%. The entry originates in a study of blood T cell repertoires in COVID-19. Study context: Both acute and convalescent COVID-19 samples were obtained from the United States, Italy and Spain.

V shed 5 bases and J shed 5 bases, with 21 bases lying between them. From germline, CDR1 is SGHNT and CDR2 YENEEA. This CDR3 contains 16 residues. The V gene is TRBV11-3, the J gene TRBJ2-5; TRBD2 might be the D (7 bases). This TCR derives from a woman in her 40s with acute or convalescent COVID-19. The source material was peripheral blood. The CDR3 region is CASSPSYGRGLETQYF. In nucleotides, the CDR3 is TGTGCCAGCAGCCCCTCCTATGGGCGGGGGCTCGAGACCCAGTACTTC.